The rows below give T cell receptor beta chains drawn from one sample of a study of spatial heterogeneity in lung cancer. TCRdb used MiXCR to reprocess the 5' RACE reads, holding one entry per CDR3 protein. The table lists about 25,000 distinct CDR3 sequences, approximately 10% of them singletons. The sample was lung tumor tissue, taken at surgery. Source of these receptors: a male donor with early-stage non-small cell lung cancer. Both conserved end residues are part of each CDR3. Each record gives: J gene, V gene, D gene, clone size, CDR3 DNA, CDR3 protein. A D gene is named only where the DNA matches it firmly. The listing skips clone size in some rows; elsewhere it reads once, few, many or a size class.

>TRBJ2-4|TRBV7-2|TRBD2|many
TGTGCCAGCAGCCACTCTAGCGGGGGGGCCCCCGGAGCCAAAAACATTCAGTACTTC
CASSHSSGGAPGAKNIQYF
>TRBJ1-1|TRBV7-2|-|many
TGTGCCAGCAGCTTAATGGCGGCATCGGCTGAAGCTTTCTTT
CASSLMAASAEAFF
>TRBJ2-7|TRBV20-1|TRBD2|few
TGCAGTGCTAACGGTCAGTGGAGCGGGGGTTCCAGCTCCTACGAGCAGTACTTC
CSANGQWSGGSSSYEQYF
>TRBJ1-5|TRBV7-9|TRBD1|many
TGTGCCAGCAGCTCCCGGGACAGGGATCAGCCCCAGCATTTT
CASSSRDRDQPQHF
>TRBJ2-1|TRBV6-6|TRBD2|many
TGTGCCAGCAGTTATTACCCTAGCGGGGGTAATGAGCAGTTCTTC
CASSYYPSGGNEQFF
>TRBJ2-7|TRBV6-5|-|many
TGTGCCAGCAGTTACACCCCATCCTACGAGCAGTACTTC
CASSYTPSYEQYF
>TRBJ2-1|TRBV6-2/TRBV6-3|-|many
TGTGCCAGCAGTGTTCAGGGCGGCAATGAGCAGTTCTTC
CASSVQGGNEQFF
>TRBJ2-7|TRBV6-1|TRBD1|few
TGTGCCAGCATTAGCGACAGGGCCCCCTACGAGCAGTACTTC
CASISDRAPYEQYF
>TRBJ2-5|TRBV11-2|-|many
TGTGCCAGCAGGGCGATGGGAGGAGGCCAAGAGACCCAGTACTTC
CASRAMGGGQETQYF
>TRBJ2-7|TRBV20-1|-|many
TGCAGTGCTAAGGGGCGGAACTCCTACGAGCAGTACTTC
CSAKGRNSYEQYF
>TRBJ2-2|TRBV7-2|-|-
TGTGCCAGCAGCCCTAGACAGTTCCTCGGGGAGCTGTTTTTT
CASSPRQFLGELFF
>TRBJ2-2|TRBV7-2|-|many
TGTGCCAGCAGCTTAGATCAGGGGCGGACCGGGGAGCTGTTTTTT
CASSLDQGRTGELFF
>TRBJ1-5|TRBV7-8|TRBD1|many
TGTGCCAGCAGCTTGGGACAGGGTCAGCCCCAGCATTTT
CASSLGQGQPQHF
>TRBJ2-5|TRBV12-3/TRBV12-4|-|many
TGTGCCAGCAGTTTTTGGCGGCAAGAGACCCAGTACTTC
CASSFWRQETQYF
>TRBJ1-4|TRBV7-2|-|-
TGTGCCAGCAGCGCTGCCCACGGAGCTAATGAAAAACTGTTTTTT
CASSAAHGANEKLFF
>TRBJ2-2|TRBV6-1|-|-
TGTGCCAGCAGTGAACAAAGGGGACACAACACCGGGGAGCTGTTTTTT
CASSEQRGHNTGELFF
>TRBJ1-5|TRBV5-1|-|many
TGCGCCAGCAGCACTGATAGCAATCAGCCCCAGCATTTT
CASSTDSNQPQHF
>TRBJ2-5|TRBV12-5|-|many
TGTGCTAGTGGTTTGTCCGGAAGGGAGACCCAGTACTTC
CASGLSGRETQYF
>TRBJ2-1|TRBV12-3/TRBV12-4|-|-
TGTGCCAGCAGTCCCGTTCGGGGGCGCTACAATGAGCAGTTCTTC
CASSPVRGRYNEQFF
>TRBJ2-1|TRBV6-6|TRBD1|many
TGTGCCAGCAGTTACTCGAACAGGGGGCGCGATGAGCAGTTCTTC
CASSYSNRGRDEQFF
>TRBJ1-1|TRBV2|-|many
TGTGCCAGCAGTGTTCCAGGGGCCACTGAAGCTTTCTTT
CASSVPGATEAFF
>TRBJ2-7|TRBV5-1|-|many
TGCGCCAGCAGCTTGGGGGACCTACCCGCGGGCGAGCAGTACTTC
CASSLGDLPAGEQYF
>TRBJ2-7|TRBV10-3|-|large
TGTGCCATCAGTGAGTCGCAAGGTCCCCAGTCCGAGCAGTACTTC
CAISESQGPQSEQYF
>TRBJ1-1|TRBV28|-|many
TGTGCCAGCAGTTTAGCGGGGGCCGTGACTGAAGCTTTCTTT
CASSLAGAVTEAFF
>TRBJ2-7|TRBV7-9|-|many
TGTGCCAGCAGCTCGCTGGGGGCCGGGGCCTACGAGCAGTACTTC
CASSSLGAGAYEQYF
>TRBJ2-2|TRBV7-8|-|-
TGTGCCAGCAGCTTACGAACAGGATTAAACACCGGGGAGCTGTTTTTT
CASSLRTGLNTGELFF
>TRBJ2-1|TRBV29-1|TRBD2|few
TGCAGCGCAGCGACTAGCGGGGTCATATACAATGAGCAGTTCTTC
CSAATSGVIYNEQFF
>TRBJ2-7|TRBV11-2|-|few
TGTGCCAGCAGCCGCATGGGGGGCGCCCCCTACGAGCAGTACTTC
CASSRMGGAPYEQYF
>TRBJ1-1|TRBV15|-|many
TGTGCCACCAGCAGATACGGGGGCGGGAACACTGAAGCTTTCTTT
CATSRYGGGNTEAFF
>TRBJ1-1|TRBV28|-|many
TGTGCCAGCAGTTCACACAGCCCGAACACTGAAGCTTTCTTT
CASSSHSPNTEAFF
>TRBJ2-3|TRBV10-3|TRBD1|many
TGTGCCATCAGCCCTTCGGGACAGGGGGCGGCCTTGGATACGCAGTATTTT
CAISPSGQGAALDTQYF
>TRBJ1-2|TRBV6-5|-|many
TGTGCCAGCAGTTACGGAAAGAGTGCTAAGTATGGCTACACCTTC
CASSYGKSAKYGYTF
>TRBJ2-7|TRBV6-2/TRBV6-3|-|-
TGTGCCAGCAGTTACCTGATTTGGGACCCCTCCTACGAGCAGTACTTC
CASSYLIWDPSYEQYF
>TRBJ2-2|TRBV19|TRBD1|many
TGTGCCAGTAGTACCGGACAGGGGAACACCGGGGAGCTGTTTTTT
CASSTGQGNTGELFF
>TRBJ2-7|TRBV7-6|TRBD2|many
TGTGCCAGCAGCTTGGCCCTAGGGACTAGCGTAACCTACGAGCAGTACTTC
CASSLALGTSVTYEQYF
>TRBJ2-5|TRBV7-2|TRBD1|many
TGTGCCAGCAGCCCCCGGACAGGGGGGCAAGAGACCCAGTACTTC
CASSPRTGGQETQYF
>TRBJ2-1|TRBV5-1|-|many
TGCGCCAGCAGCTTCCTGGGACAAAGAGTGAATGAGCAGTTCTTC
CASSFLGQRVNEQFF
>TRBJ1-2|TRBV28|TRBD1|many
TGTGCCAGCAGTCCCCTCCAGGGACAGGTCCTCTATGGCTACACCTTC
CASSPLQGQVLYGYTF
>TRBJ2-5|TRBV20-1|-|few
TGCAGTGCTAGGCCGCAGGCGGAGACCCAGTACTTC
CSARPQAETQYF
>TRBJ2-3|TRBV7-9|TRBD1|-
TGTGCCAGCAGCCCAAGGACAGGTCGAGGCGCAGATACGCAGTATTTT
CASSPRTGRGADTQYF
>TRBJ1-5|TRBV28|TRBD1|many
TGTGCCAGCAGTTCAGACAGGGGGTACAATCAGCCCCAGCATTTT
CASSSDRGYNQPQHF
>TRBJ1-5|TRBV20-1|-|many
TGCAGTGCTAGAGCCGTCGAGGGTAGGAGCAATCAGCCCCAGCATTTT
CSARAVEGRSNQPQHF
>TRBJ1-5|TRBV20-1|-|many
TGCAGTGCTAGAGATCAACCAAATCAGCCCCAGCATTTT
CSARDQPNQPQHF
>TRBJ2-1|TRBV5-5|-|many
TGTGCCAGCAGCTCGCCGGGGGGCGAGAACAATGAGCAGTTCTTC
CASSSPGGENNEQFF
>TRBJ2-6|TRBV5-1|-|many
TGCGCCAGCAGAATCTCTGGGGCCAACGTCCTGACTTTC
CASRISGANVLTF
>TRBJ2-2|TRBV28|-|medium-sized
TGTGCCAGCAGTTTAGCGGGTAGAAACACCGGGGAGCTGTTTTTT
CASSLAGRNTGELFF